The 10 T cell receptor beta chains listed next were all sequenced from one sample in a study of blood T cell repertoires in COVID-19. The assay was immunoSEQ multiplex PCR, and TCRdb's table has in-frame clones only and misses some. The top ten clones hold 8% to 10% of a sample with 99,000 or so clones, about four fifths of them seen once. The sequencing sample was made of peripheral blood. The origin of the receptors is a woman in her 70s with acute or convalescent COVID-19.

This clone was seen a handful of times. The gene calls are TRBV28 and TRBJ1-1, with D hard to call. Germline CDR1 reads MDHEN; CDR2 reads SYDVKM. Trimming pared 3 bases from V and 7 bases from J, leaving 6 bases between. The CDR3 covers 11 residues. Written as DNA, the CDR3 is TGTGCCAGCAGTTTTTTCAGTGAAGCTTTCTTT. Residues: CASSFFSEAFF.

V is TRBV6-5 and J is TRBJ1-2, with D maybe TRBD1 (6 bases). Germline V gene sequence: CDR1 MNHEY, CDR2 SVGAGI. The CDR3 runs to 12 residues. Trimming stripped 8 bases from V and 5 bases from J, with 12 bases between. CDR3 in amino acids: CASASRGYGYTF. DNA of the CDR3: TGTGCCAGCGCTAGCAGGGGTTATGGCTACACCTTC.

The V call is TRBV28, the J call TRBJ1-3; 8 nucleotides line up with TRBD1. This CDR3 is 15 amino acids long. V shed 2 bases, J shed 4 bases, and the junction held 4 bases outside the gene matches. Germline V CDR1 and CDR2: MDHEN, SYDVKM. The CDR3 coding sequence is TGTGCCAGCAGTTTACAGGGGGCGTCAGGAAACACCATATATTTT. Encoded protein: CASSLQGASGNTIYF.

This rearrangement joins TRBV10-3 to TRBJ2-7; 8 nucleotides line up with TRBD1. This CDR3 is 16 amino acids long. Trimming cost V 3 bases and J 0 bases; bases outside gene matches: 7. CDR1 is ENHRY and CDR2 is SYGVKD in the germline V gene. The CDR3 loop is CAISEAGTGVSYEQYF. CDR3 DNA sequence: TGTGCCATCAGTGAAGCCGGGACAGGAGTCTCCTACGAGCAGTACTTC.

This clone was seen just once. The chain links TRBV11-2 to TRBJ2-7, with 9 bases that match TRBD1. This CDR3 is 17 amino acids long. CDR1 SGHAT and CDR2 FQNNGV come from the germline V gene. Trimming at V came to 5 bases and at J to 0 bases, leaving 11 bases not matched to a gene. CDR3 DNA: TGTGCCAGCAGCCCCAACAGGGGGCCCTCAAGCTCCTACGAGCAGTACTTC. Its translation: CASSPNRGPSSSYEQYF.

This CDR3 is CASSPGTGFEKLFF. The CDR3 DNA follows: TGTGCCAGCAGTCCCGGGACAGGGTTTGAAAAACTGTTTTTT. The chain recombines TRBV2 with TRBJ1-4; 9 positions agree with TRBD1. The V segment lost 5 bases and the J segment 7 bases; nucleotides outside the gene matches: 5. CDR1 SNHLY and CDR2 FYNNEI come from the germline V gene. This CDR3 contains 14 residues.

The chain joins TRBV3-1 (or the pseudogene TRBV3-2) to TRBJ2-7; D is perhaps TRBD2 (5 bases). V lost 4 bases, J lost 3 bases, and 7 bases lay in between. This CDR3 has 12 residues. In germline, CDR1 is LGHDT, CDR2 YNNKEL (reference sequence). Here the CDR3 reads CASSPRDYEQYF. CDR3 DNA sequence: TGTGCCAGCAGCCCCCGGGACTACGAGCAGTACTTC.

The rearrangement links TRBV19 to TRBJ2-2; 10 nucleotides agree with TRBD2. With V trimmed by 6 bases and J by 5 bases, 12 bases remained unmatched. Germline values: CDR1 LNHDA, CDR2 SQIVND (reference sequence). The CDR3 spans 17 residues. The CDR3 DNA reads TGTGCCAGTAGAACCGAAGGAAGCGGGAGGGGGACCGGGGAGCTGTTTTTT. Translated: CASRTEGSGRGTGELFF.

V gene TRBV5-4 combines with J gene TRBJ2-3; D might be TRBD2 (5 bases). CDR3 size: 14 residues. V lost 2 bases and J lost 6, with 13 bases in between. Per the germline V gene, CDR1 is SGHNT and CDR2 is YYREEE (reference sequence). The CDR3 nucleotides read TGTGCCAGCAGCTTACCCGGGGATGGGGATACGCAGTATTTT. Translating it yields CASSLPGDGDTQYF. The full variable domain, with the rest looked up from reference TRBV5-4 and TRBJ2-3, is ETGVTQSPTHLIKTRGQQVTLRCSSQSGHNTVSWYQQALGQGPQFIFQYYREEENGRGNFPPRFSGLQFPNYSSELNVNALELDDSALYLCASSLPGDGDTQYFGPGTRLTVL.

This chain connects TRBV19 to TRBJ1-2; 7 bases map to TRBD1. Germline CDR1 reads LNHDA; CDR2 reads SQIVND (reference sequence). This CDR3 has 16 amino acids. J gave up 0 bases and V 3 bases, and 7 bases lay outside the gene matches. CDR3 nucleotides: TGTGCCAGTAGTATTTTGGGGGACAGTTCTAACTATGGCTACACCTTC. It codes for CASSILGDSSNYGYTF.